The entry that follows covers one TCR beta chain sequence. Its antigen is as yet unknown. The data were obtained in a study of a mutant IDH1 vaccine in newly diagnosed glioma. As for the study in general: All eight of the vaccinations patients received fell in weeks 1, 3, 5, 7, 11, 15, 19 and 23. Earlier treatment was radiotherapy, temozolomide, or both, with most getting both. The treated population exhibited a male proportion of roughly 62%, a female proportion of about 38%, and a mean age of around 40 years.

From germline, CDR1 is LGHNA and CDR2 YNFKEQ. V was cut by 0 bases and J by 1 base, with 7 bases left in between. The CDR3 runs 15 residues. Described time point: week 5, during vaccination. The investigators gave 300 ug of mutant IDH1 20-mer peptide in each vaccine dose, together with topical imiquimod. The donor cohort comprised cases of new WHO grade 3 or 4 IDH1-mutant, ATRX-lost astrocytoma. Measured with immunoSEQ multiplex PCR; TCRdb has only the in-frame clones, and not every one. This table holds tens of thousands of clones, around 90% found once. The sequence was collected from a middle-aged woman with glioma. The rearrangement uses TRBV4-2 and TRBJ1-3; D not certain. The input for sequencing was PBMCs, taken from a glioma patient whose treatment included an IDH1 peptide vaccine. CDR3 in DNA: TGTGCCAGCAGCCAAGATCCGGATTCTGGAAACACCATATATTTT. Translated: CASSQDPDSGNTIYF.